This TCR beta chain derives from a study of cytomegalovirus exposure and HLA in healthy donors. The wider study: The roughly 120 validation repertoires were reported in a later analysis to have been generated on the same platform as the roughly 630 first-cohort repertoires.

The data were produced by immunoSEQ multiplex PCR, yet TCRdb's version contains in-frame clones alone and is incomplete. The repertoire holds 150,000 or so clones, with 65% to 90% as singletons. This clone was observed at least ten times. Additional DNA sequences in this sample encode the identical CDR3. CDR3 length: 14 residues. V shed 6 bases, J shed 4 bases, and the junction held 5 bases outside the gene matches. CDR1 is SGHTA and CDR2 is FQGNSA in the germline V gene. This receptor was taken from a man in his late teens or twenties in good health and CMV-seropositive. Sequenced: PBMCs. The rearrangement joins TRBV7-2 to TRBJ1-1; 10 positions agree with TRBD1. In DNA form, the CDR3 reads TGTGCCAGCAGTCGGGACAGGGGAGGCACTGAAGCTTTCTTT. Translation: CASSRDRGGTEAFF.